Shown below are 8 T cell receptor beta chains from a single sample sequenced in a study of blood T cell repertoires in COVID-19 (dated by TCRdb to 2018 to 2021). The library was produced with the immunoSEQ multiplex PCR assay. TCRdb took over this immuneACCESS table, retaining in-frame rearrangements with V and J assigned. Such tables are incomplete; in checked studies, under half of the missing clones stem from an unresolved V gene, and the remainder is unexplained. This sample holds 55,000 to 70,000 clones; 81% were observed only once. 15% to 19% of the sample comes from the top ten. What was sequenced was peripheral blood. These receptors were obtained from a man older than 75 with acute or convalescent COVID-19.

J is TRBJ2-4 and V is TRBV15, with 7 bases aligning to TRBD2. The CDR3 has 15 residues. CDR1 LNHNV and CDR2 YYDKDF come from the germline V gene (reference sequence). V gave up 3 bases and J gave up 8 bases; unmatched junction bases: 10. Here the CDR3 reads CATSRAGTNGDIQYF. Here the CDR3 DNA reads TGTGCCACCAGCAGGGCCGGGACTAATGGAGACATTCAGTACTTC. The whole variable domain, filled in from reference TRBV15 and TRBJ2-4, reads DAMVIQNPRYQVTQFGKPVTLSCSQTLNHNVMYWYQQKSSQAPKLLFHYYDKDFNNEADTPDNFQSRRPNTSFCFLDIRSPGLGDTAMYLCATSRAGTNGDIQYFGAGTRLSVL.

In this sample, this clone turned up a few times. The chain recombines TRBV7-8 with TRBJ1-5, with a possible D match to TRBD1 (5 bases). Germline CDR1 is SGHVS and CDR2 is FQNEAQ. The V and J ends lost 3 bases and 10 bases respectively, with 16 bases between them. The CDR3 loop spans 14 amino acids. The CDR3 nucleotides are TGTGCCAGCAGCTTCGGGACTACAAATTACCCCCAGCATTTT. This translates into CASSFGTTNYPQHF.

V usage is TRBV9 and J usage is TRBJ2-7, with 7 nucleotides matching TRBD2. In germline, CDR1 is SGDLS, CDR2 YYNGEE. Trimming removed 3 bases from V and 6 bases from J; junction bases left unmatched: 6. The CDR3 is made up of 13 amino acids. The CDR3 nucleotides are TGTGCCAGCAGCGCAGCTCAGCGGGGCGAGCAGTACTTC. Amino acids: CASSAAQRGEQYF. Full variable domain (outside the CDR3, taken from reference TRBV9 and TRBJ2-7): DSGVTQTPKHLITATGQRVTLRCSPRSGDLSVYWYQQSLDQGLQFLIQYYNGEERAKGNILERFSAQQFPDLHSELNLSSLELGDSALYFCASSAAQRGEQYFGPGTRLTVT.

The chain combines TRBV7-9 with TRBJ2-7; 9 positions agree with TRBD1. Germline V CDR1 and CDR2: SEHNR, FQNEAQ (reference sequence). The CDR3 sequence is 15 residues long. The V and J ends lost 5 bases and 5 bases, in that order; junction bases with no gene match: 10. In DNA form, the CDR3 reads TGTGCCAGCAGCCCCCGGGACAGGGTTTTGAACGAGCAGTACTTC. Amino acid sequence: CASSPRDRVLNEQYF. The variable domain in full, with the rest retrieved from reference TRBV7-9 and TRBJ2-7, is DTGVSQNPRHKITKRGQNVTFRCDPISEHNRLYWYRQTLGQGPEFLTYFQNEAQLEKSRLLSDRFSAERPKGSFSTLEIQRTEQGDSAMYLCASSPRDRVLNEQYFGPGTRLTVT.

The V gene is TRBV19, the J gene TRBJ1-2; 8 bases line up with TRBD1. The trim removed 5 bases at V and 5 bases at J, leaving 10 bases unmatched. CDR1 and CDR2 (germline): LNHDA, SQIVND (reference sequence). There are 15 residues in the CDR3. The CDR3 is CASSSPGQGGYGYTF. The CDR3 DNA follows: TGTGCCAGTAGTTCCCCCGGACAGGGCGGGTATGGCTACACCTTC.

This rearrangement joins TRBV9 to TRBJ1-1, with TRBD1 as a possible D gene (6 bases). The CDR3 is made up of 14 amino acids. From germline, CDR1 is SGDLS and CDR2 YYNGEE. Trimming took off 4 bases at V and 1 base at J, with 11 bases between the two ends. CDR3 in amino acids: CASSRDMTNTEAFF. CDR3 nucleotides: TGTGCCAGCAGCAGGGACATGACGAACACTGAAGCTTTCTTT.

CDR3 nucleotide sequence: TGTGCCAGCAGTCCAGCAGGGGATTCCTACGAGCAGTACTTC. It is translated as CASSPAGDSYEQYF. The rearrangement uses TRBV6-6 and TRBJ2-7; the D gene is possibly TRBD1 (6 bases). This CDR3 spans 14 amino acids. Germline CDR1 reads MNHNY; CDR2 reads SVGAGI (reference sequence). Trimming pared 5 bases from V and 1 base from J, leaving 12 bases between.

The CDR3 region has the DNA TGTGCCAGCAGTTTATACGGGACAGGGGACGGTGGCTACACCTTC. This gives the protein CASSLYGTGDGGYTF. V and J are TRBV27 and TRBJ1-2; TRBD1 matches at 10 bases. Germline loops: CDR1 MNHEY, CDR2 SMNVEV (reference sequence). V lost 1 base, J lost 7 bases, and 6 bases stayed unmatched. There are 15 residues in the CDR3.